This TCR beta chain was identified during a study of CD8 T cells in ankylosing spondylitis. Study-level results: Enrichment of disease-linked clones was reportedly significant in matched ankylosing spondylitis synovial fluid.

Germline V gene data show CDR1 as SQVTM and CDR2 as ANQGSEA. The CDR3 length is 11 residues. V dropped 0 bases and J dropped 3 bases, with 0 bases sitting between them. Molecular-barcoded quantitative 5'-RACE produced these TCR beta libraries. TCRdb reprocessed the 5' RACE reads via MiXCR and lists one record per CDR3 protein. This table has under 35,000 distinct CDR3 sequences, around 7.2% appearing once. This clonotype is deemed medium-sized. Its specificity is unknown. This chain links TRBV29-1 with TRBJ2-1; D is unresolved. Sequencing was carried out using blood, either unsorted or a sorted T cell fraction (not recorded which). This sequence was found in a male donor with ankylosing spondylitis or in good health (not recorded which). This CDR3 reads CSVEDYNEQFF. The CDR3, as DNA: TGCAGCGTTGAAGACTACAATGAGCAGTTCTTC.